These 8 T cell receptor beta chains share one sample of origin, sequenced in a study of cytomegalovirus exposure and HLA in healthy donors. 13 Jbeta primers and 60 Vbeta primers were used for the PCR. Clones were sequenced by immunoSEQ multiplex PCR, and TCRdb holds only the in-frame ones, with some missing. The table records about 140,000 clones, roughly 68% of them present only once. The sequenced sample was PBMCs. The receptors here all came from a man in his sixties in good health and CMV-seronegative.

This sequence joins TRBV28 and TRBJ1-1; 7 nucleotides line up with TRBD1. There are 16 residues in the CDR3. With V trimmed by 0 bases and J by 0 bases, 4 bases remained unmatched. The germline gives CDR1 MDHEN, CDR2 SYDVKM. CDR3 nucleotides: TGTGCCAGCAGTTTATGGGACGGACAGGTGAACACTGAAGCTTTCTTT. This sequence encodes CASSLWDGQVNTEAFF.

V and J are TRBV6-5 and TRBJ2-7; D uncertain. This CDR3 region has 12 residues. Germline values: CDR1 MNHEY, CDR2 SVGAGI. The ends were cut back, 2 bases at V and 5 bases at J, with 7 bases in the middle. The CDR3 sequence is CASSYANNEQYF. The CDR3 nucleotides read TGTGCCAGCAGTTACGCAAACAACGAGCAGTACTTC.

The chain joins TRBV28 to TRBJ2-5, with 8 bases aligning to TRBD2. The junction had 12 bases not matched to a gene; V was cut back by 8 bases and J by 1 base. Germline V gene data show CDR1 as MDHEN and CDR2 as SYDVKM. The CDR3 loop spans 16 amino acids. In nucleotides, the CDR3 is TGTGCCAGCTCCCCGGCGGGGGGCGGTTTCCAAGAGACCCAGTACTTC. Translated, it gives CASSPAGGGFQETQYF.

This chain links TRBV11-2 with TRBJ2-7, with 14 bases that match TRBD2. J gave up 5 bases and V 5 bases, and 14 bases lay outside the gene matches. This CDR3 is built from 18 residues. Germline lookup yields CDR1 SGHAT and CDR2 FQNNGV. The CDR3 DNA reads as TGTGCCAGCAGCCCCCGAACCGGGACTAGCGGGAGAATCGACGAGCAGTACTTC. Its protein is CASSPRTGTSGRIDEQYF.

This chain links TRBV5-1 with TRBJ1-3; possibly TRBD1 for D (5 bases). The germline gives CDR1 SGHRS, CDR2 YFSETQ. CDR3 length equals 15 residues. V lost 0 bases to trimming and J lost 0 bases, with 7 bases between them. DNA of the CDR3: TGCGCCAGCAGCTTGGACAGGAGCTCTGGAAACACCATATATTTT. Its translation: CASSLDRSSGNTIYF.

The rearrangement uses TRBV18 and TRBJ2-7; 10 bases agree with TRBD1. The CDR3 totals 13 residues. Germline V gives CDR1 KGHSH, CDR2 LQKENI. Trimming at V came to 4 bases and at J to 5 bases, leaving 2 bases not matched to a gene. DNA for the CDR3: TGTGCCAGCTCACGACAGGGGGCAGACGAGCAGTACTTC. Translated, it gives CASSRQGADEQYF.

The chain joins TRBV19 to TRBJ2-2; 11 bases match TRBD2. The CDR3 is 17 amino acids. Germline V gives CDR1 LNHDA, CDR2 SQIVND (reference sequence). Trimming took 2 bases from V and 3 from J; bases not matched to a gene: 5. In DNA, the CDR3 is TGTGCCAGTAGTATATCTAGCGGGAGGTTGGACACCGGGGAGCTGTTTTTT. It yields the protein CASSISSGRLDTGELFF.

The rearrangement joins TRBV7-2 to TRBJ2-7; no clear D gene. Germline V gene lookup returns CDR1 SGHTA and CDR2 FQGNSA. V shed 2 bases and J shed 4 bases, with 6 bases lying between them. CDR3 size: 12 residues. The CDR3 bases are TGTGCCAGCAGCTTACCCTTATACGAGCAGTACTTC. Translating gives CASSLPLYEQYF.